This TCR beta chain was profiled in a study of blood T cell repertoires in COVID-19. Enrollment of patients from Seattle took place during active infection, with longitudinal follow-up. Concerning this clone: At one end the junction does not follow the germline gene, possibly because of a read error.

As processed by the authors: Estimation of nucleated cell counts relied on the amplification of reference gene primers. Here immunoSEQ multiplex PCR was the method, and the copy in TCRdb shows in-frame clones only, minus some. That table furnishes V, J and clone size, whereas the DNA furnished D and trimming. Of 390,000 or so clones listed, about 89% are singletons. Material: peripheral blood. The sequence was collected from a woman between 25 and 40 years old with COVID-19, enrolled during active disease.

The CDR3 sequence is CASSSSGTSTDTQYF. The CDR3 bases are TGTGCTAGCAGCTCCAGCGGTACTAGCACAGATACGCAGTATTTT. The gene calls are TRBV7-7 and TRBJ2-3, with D tentatively TRBD2 (5 bases). From germline, CDR1 is SSHAT and CDR2 FNYEAQ (reference sequence). The CDR3 covers 15 residues.